A single sample gave rise to the 18 T cell receptor beta chains below, sequenced in a study of cytomegalovirus exposure and HLA in healthy donors. The PCR ran on 60 Vbeta and 13 Jbeta primers. Using immunoSEQ multiplex PCR, the repertoire was profiled, and TCRdb retains in-frame clones only, with some absent. The repertoire holds some 130,000 clones, with 75% to 80% as singletons. Sequencing used PBMCs. Every receptor here comes from a woman aged 25 to 39 in good health and CMV-seropositive.

This clone was seen a handful of times. The chain uses TRBV7-9 and TRBJ1-1; D is uncertain. CDR1 and CDR2 (germline): SEHNR, FQNEAQ (reference sequence). Trimming pared 1 base from V and 7 bases from J, leaving 7 bases between. This CDR3 is 12 amino acids long. This CDR3 reads CASSLGAGEAFF. The CDR3 nucleotides are TGTGCCAGCAGCTTAGGGGCCGGTGAAGCTTTCTTT. The whole variable domain, filled in from reference TRBV7-9 and TRBJ1-1, reads DTGVSQNPRHKITKRGQNVTFRCDPISEHNRLYWYRQTLGQGPEFLTYFQNEAQLEKSRLLSDRFSAERPKGSFSTLEIQRTEQGDSAMYLCASSLGAGEAFFGQGTRLTVV.

The chain combines TRBV5-1 with TRBJ1-2; D is unclear. Trimming shortened V by 1 base and J by 12 bases, and 13 bases separated the two germline ends. The CDR3 sequence is 12 residues long. The germline V gene has CDR1 SGHRS and CDR2 YFSETQ. In DNA form, the CDR3 reads TGCGCCAGCAGCTTGAAACGTGGCCAACACACCTTC. The encoded protein is CASSLKRGQHTF.

The chain employs TRBV5-1 and TRBJ1-4; a possible D gene is TRBD1 (6 bases). Trimming left V 0 bases short and J 14 bases short, with 17 bases between. This CDR3 contains 14 residues. Germline V CDR1 and CDR2: SGHRS, YFSETQ. The CDR3, as DNA: TGCGCCAGCAGCTTGGGGACAGAACCAACGGGGCTGTTTTTT. It translates to CASSLGTEPTGLFF.

The CDR3: CASSPEAQNIQYF. The CDR3 DNA reads as TGTGCCAGCTCGCCCGAGGCGCAAAACATTCAGTACTTC. The J gene is TRBJ2-4, the V gene TRBV6-4, with D unresolved. The CDR3 spans 13 residues. CDR1 and CDR2 from the germline V gene are MRHNA and SNTAGT. Trimming removed 8 bases at V and 5 bases at J, with 13 bases between.

Here the CDR3 reads CSVSPPRTGGYNEQFF. CDR3 DNA: TGCAGCGTCTCACCCCCCCGGACAGGGGGTTACAATGAGCAGTTCTTC. This chain connects TRBV29-1 to TRBJ2-1, with 10 bases that match TRBD1. Germline V CDR1 and CDR2: SQVTM, ANQGSEA. This CDR3 region has 16 residues. Trimming removed 6 bases from V and 4 bases from J; junction bases left unmatched: 12.

J is TRBJ1-2 and V is TRBV10-3; tentatively, D is TRBD1 (5 bases). Per the germline V gene, CDR1 is ENHRY and CDR2 is SYGVKD. This CDR3 is built from 13 residues. Trimming stripped 7 bases from V and 2 bases from J, with 11 bases between. The chain's CDR3 is CAITGVDNYGYTF. CDR3 sequence (DNA): TGTGCCATCACGGGGGTAGACAACTATGGCTACACCTTC.

This sequence joins TRBV4-2 and TRBJ2-5; 10 bases align to TRBD2. This CDR3 is built from 15 residues. The ends lost 4 bases at V and 5 bases at J; junction bases unmatched: 7. Germline V gives CDR1 LGHNA, CDR2 YNFKEQ. Here the CDR3 reads CASSPEAGGHETQYF. In nucleotides, the CDR3 is TGTGCCAGCAGCCCAGAAGCGGGGGGGCACGAGACCCAGTACTTC.

The rearrangement links TRBV6-5 to TRBJ1-1; D not certain. Between the trimmed V and J ends, which lost 7 bases and 1 base, there was a span of 7 bases. CDR3 size: 12 residues. Looked up from germline, CDR1 is MNHEY and CDR2 is SVGAGI. The CDR3 loop is CASNRGNTEAFF. In DNA, the CDR3 is TGTGCCAGCAATAGAGGGAACACTGAAGCTTTCTTT.

The chain's CDR3 is CASIPGSYNEQFF. The CDR3 coding sequence is TGTGCCAGCATCCCGGGGAGTTACAATGAGCAGTTCTTC. The genes are TRBV6-1 and TRBJ2-1; D is perhaps TRBD2 (5 bases). The CDR3 totals 13 residues. Germline CDR1 reads MNHNS; CDR2 reads SASEGT. Deletions cut 7 bases from V and 4 bases from J, with 11 bases between.

This sequence joins TRBV5-6 and TRBJ1-6, with D unresolved. This CDR3 spans 14 amino acids. The germline V and J ends were trimmed by 0 bases and 9 bases, with 10 bases remaining between them. CDR1 SGHDT and CDR2 YYEEEE come from the germline V gene. The CDR3 sequence: CASSLGGSSSPLHF. The CDR3 DNA follows: TGTGCCAGCAGCTTGGGAGGGTCTAGTTCACCCCTCCACTTT.

In its sample, this clone was seen a few times. The J gene is TRBJ2-2, the V gene TRBV28; 7 bases match TRBD1. The CDR3 runs to 18 residues. The J segment lost 0 bases and the V segment lost 5 bases, leaving 12 bases of the junction unmatched. Germline V lookup: CDR1 MDHEN, CDR2 SYDVKM. This CDR3 is CASSLPGYGTANTGELFF. The CDR3 nucleotides are TGTGCCAGCAGTCTACCGGGGTACGGGACAGCGAACACCGGGGAGCTGTTTTTT. The variable domain in full, completed from reference TRBV28 and TRBJ2-2, reads DVKVTQSSRYLVKRTGEKVFLECVQDMDHENMFWYRQDPGLGLRLIYFSYDVKMKEKGDIPEGYSVSREKKERFSLILESASTNQTSMYLCASSLPGYGTANTGELFFGEGSRLTVL.

The chain has TRBV28 and TRBJ1-2, with 7 bases that match TRBD1. This CDR3 spans 13 amino acids. Germline V gene data show CDR1 as MDHEN and CDR2 as SYDVKM. The V segment lost 6 bases and the J segment 7 bases; nucleotides outside the gene matches: 8. The DNA for the CDR3 is TGTGCCAGCAGCCAGACAGGGCAAGGTGGCTACACCTTC. This encodes CASSQTGQGGYTF.

V is TRBV30 and J is TRBJ2-7; a weak D match, TRBD1 (5 bases). The V gene lost 4 bases and the J gene lost 3 bases, with 16 bases spanning the gap. The length of the CDR3 is 14 residues. Germline V gene data show CDR1 as GTSNPN and CDR2 as SVGIG (reference sequence). CDR3 sequence: CAWTRTTGNYEQYF. In nucleotides, the CDR3 is TGTGCCTGGACCCGAACTACAGGAAACTACGAGCAGTACTTC.

The chain has TRBV7-2 and TRBJ1-2, with 9 positions matching TRBD1. V dropped 1 base and J dropped 7; count of bases not matched to a gene: 7. The CDR3 contains 15 residues. Germline CDR1 reads SGHTA; CDR2 reads FQGNSA. The CDR3 coding sequence is TGTGCCAGCAGCTTAGATAGGGACAGGGCAAGTGGCTACACCTTC. Translation: CASSLDRDRASGYTF.

The genes are TRBV7-2 and TRBJ2-5; unclear D gene. Germline V gene lookup returns CDR1 SGHTA and CDR2 FQGNSA. V shed 8 bases and J shed 0 bases, with 16 bases lying between them. This CDR3 is built from 15 residues. The CDR3 here is CASRRAPRDQETQYF. The CDR3 region has the DNA TGTGCCAGCCGCCGAGCCCCACGGGACCAAGAGACCCAGTACTTC.

This chain links TRBV28 with TRBJ2-5; 8 bases are a match to TRBD2. The germline gives CDR1 MDHEN, CDR2 SYDVKM. There are 13 residues in the CDR3. With 6 bases clipped from V and 3 bases from J, the junction kept 3 bases outside the gene matches. The CDR3 region is CASSWRGEETQYF. The CDR3 DNA is TGTGCCAGCAGCTGGCGGGGGGAAGAGACCCAGTACTTC.

The V gene is TRBV7-2, the J gene TRBJ2-1; 12 nucleotides line up with TRBD2. J lost 9 bases, V lost 4 bases, and 4 bases had no gene match. Germline CDR1 is SGHTA and CDR2 is FQGNSA. This CDR3 has 14 residues. This chain's CDR3 is CASSSRTSGVEQFF. CDR3 nucleotides: TGTGCCAGCAGCTCTAGGACTAGCGGGGTTGAGCAGTTCTTC.

The rearrangement links TRBV18 to TRBJ1-1, with D tentatively TRBD1 (5 bases). Germline CDR1 KGHSH, CDR2 LQKENI. V lost 6 bases and J 1 base, leaving 9 bases between the germline ends. This CDR3 has 13 amino acids. The CDR3 protein is CASSSGANTEAFF. CDR3 DNA sequence: TGTGCCAGCTCTAGCGGGGCGAACACTGAAGCTTTCTTT.